The 24 T cell receptor beta chains given below trace back to one sample, sequenced in a study of T cell repertoires in cytomegalovirus infection. TCRdb recomputed calls from the reads with MiXCR, one row per CDR3 protein. Among about 490,000 distinct CDR3 sequences listed, 15% to 20% were seen once. The sample taken for sequencing was CD8+ T cells from PBMCs. These receptors all stem from a human donor in good health (CMV status not recorded). Some clones in this sample may be carry-over from other donors' samples.

This clonotype was observed at least ten times. This chain uses TRBV28 with TRBJ2-7; no definite D call. The CDR3 extends over 12 amino acids. CDR1 and CDR2 (germline): MDHEN, SYDVKM. Deletions cut 6 bases from V and 4 bases from J, with 10 bases between. The CDR3 loop is CASSPQQYEQYF. In DNA, the CDR3 is TGTGCCAGCAGCCCACAGCAGTACGAGCAGTACTTC.

This clonotype was detected many times. CDR3 protein: CASSQDPNGLAVPGELFF. In DNA form, the CDR3 reads TGTGCCAGCAGCCAAGATCCCAACGGACTAGCGGTTCCCGGGGAGCTGTTTTTT. J is TRBJ2-2 and V is TRBV4-2, with 10 bases that match TRBD2. The V segment lost 0 bases and the J segment 6 bases; nucleotides outside the gene matches: 10. Per germline, CDR1 LGHNA and CDR2 YNFKEQ. The CDR3 totals 18 residues.

The chain joins TRBV13 to TRBJ2-2; unclear D gene. The germline V gene has CDR1 PRHDT and CDR2 FYEKMQ (reference sequence). The CDR3 is 11 amino acids. Trimming left V 3 bases short and J 9 bases short, with 5 bases between. The CDR3 loop is CASSLSRELFF. The CDR3 nucleotides are TGTGCCAGCAGCTTGAGCCGGGAGCTGTTTTTT.

The chain carries TRBV9 and TRBJ1-5, with a possible D match to TRBD1 (6 bases). V gave up 5 bases and J gave up 6 bases, with 15 bases separating them. Germline CDR1 SGDLS, CDR2 YYNGEE. This CDR3 has 14 amino acids. CDR3 sequence (DNA): TGTGCCAGCAGTCAAGGGGGGGCAGGTCAGCCCCAGCATTTT. Translating it yields CASSQGGAGQPQHF.

This clonotype was counted between two and nine times. The CDR3 sequence: CASSSGLAGEWEQFF. In DNA, the CDR3 is TGTGCCAGCAGCTCGGGACTAGCGGGAGAATGGGAGCAGTTCTTC. The V and J genes are TRBV27 and TRBJ2-1, with 14 bases fitting TRBD2. The CDR3 is 15 residues long. Looked up from germline, CDR1 is MNHEY and CDR2 is SMNVEV (reference sequence). V lost 6 bases to trimming and J lost 10 bases; unmatched junction nucleotides: 8.

This clonotype was recorded many times. The chain joins TRBV7-9 to TRBJ1-6; D unresolved. Germline CDR1 is SEHNR and CDR2 is FQNEAQ (reference sequence). V lost 4 bases, J lost 15 bases, and 10 bases lay in between. CDR3 size: 11 residues. The CDR3: CASSYAQLLHF. The DNA of the CDR3 is TGTGCCAGCAGCTACGCTCAACTCCTCCACTTT.

The chain recombines TRBV29-1 with TRBJ2-1, with 8 bases that match TRBD2. The CDR3 is made up of 15 amino acids. V lost 0 bases, J lost 3 bases, and 4 bases stayed unmatched. Germline assignment: CDR1 SQVTM and CDR2 ANQGSEA. The CDR3: CSVEDTGTSYNEQFF. The CDR3 region has the DNA TGCAGCGTTGAAGATACCGGGACTAGCTACAATGAGCAGTTCTTC.

This clonotype has only a few counts. The chain links TRBV7-3 to TRBJ2-3; 8 nucleotides line up with TRBD1. Trimming at V came to 4 bases and at J to 1 base, leaving 7 bases not matched to a gene. Germline CDR1 reads SGHTA; CDR2 reads FQGTGA. The CDR3 contains 16 residues. The CDR3 DNA reads as TGTGCCAGCAGCTCACTACCGGGACAGGGCACAGATACGCAGTATTTT. Its translation is CASSSLPGQGTDTQYF.

This clonotype was recorded many times. The gene calls are TRBV7-6 and TRBJ1-1; weak D call: TRBD1 (6 bases). This CDR3 region has 13 residues. Germline V gives CDR1 SGHVS, CDR2 FNYEAQ. Trimming took 7 bases from V and 2 from J, leaving 11 bases between them. In nucleotides, the CDR3 is TGTGCCAGCACCCCGGGGACAAACACTGAAGCTTTCTTT. Protein sequence: CASTPGTNTEAFF.

This clonotype was recorded many times. The gene calls are TRBV11-2 and TRBJ2-1, with 7 bases matching TRBD1. The CDR3 runs 16 residues. J was trimmed by 5 bases and V by 1 base; bases with no gene match: 8. Germline CDR1 SGHAT, CDR2 FQNNGV. CDR3 protein: CASSLALRDRNNEQFF. Here the CDR3 DNA reads TGTGCCAGCAGCTTAGCTCTCCGGGACAGAAACAATGAGCAGTTCTTC.

The chain uses TRBV6-1 and TRBJ2-1; no clear D gene. Per the germline V gene, CDR1 is MNHNS and CDR2 is SASEGT. The CDR3 is 14 residues long. The V gene lost 1 base and the J gene lost 10 bases, with 14 bases spanning the gap. The CDR3 region has the DNA TGTGCCAGCAGTGAAGAAGGGTCTTCAAAAGAGCAGTTCTTC. Translated: CASSEEGSSKEQFF.

The rearrangement joins TRBV6-1 to TRBJ1-2; D possibly corresponds to TRBD1 (5 bases). This CDR3 spans 15 amino acids. With 3 bases removed from V and 4 bases from J, the gap between germline ends came to 15 bases. Germline CDR1 MNHNS, CDR2 SASEGT. The CDR3 DNA reads TGTGCCAGCAGTGAGATTCCAGGGAGTAGCTATGGCTACACCTTC. Translation gives CASSEIPGSSYGYTF.

This clonotype was counted at least ten times. This chain joins TRBV19 and TRBJ2-7; 7 bases map to TRBD2. CDR3 length equals 15 residues. The germline gives CDR1 LNHDA, CDR2 SQIVND (reference sequence). V lost 4 bases to trimming and J lost 2 bases; unmatched junction nucleotides: 8. CDR3 DNA sequence: TGTGCCAGTAGTAAGCGGGACTCCCCTACCTACGAGCAGTACTTC. Translation: CASSKRDSPTYEQYF.

This clonotype was picked up a small number of times. The rearrangement joins TRBV5-6 to TRBJ2-5, with D maybe TRBD1 (6 bases). The germline CDR1 and CDR2 sequences are SGHDT and YYEEEE. Trimming removed 1 base at V and 7 bases at J, with 17 bases between. The CDR3 covers 15 residues. As DNA, the CDR3 is TGTGCCAGCAGCTTGTTGGGACATACGCCAGGGACCCAGTACTTC. Translation: CASSLLGHTPGTQYF.

This clonotype has a handful of counts. The chain couples TRBV7-9 to TRBJ2-7, with D perhaps matching TRBD2 (5 bases). The CDR3 spans 15 residues. V shed 5 bases and J shed 5 bases, with 19 bases lying between them. Per germline, CDR1 SEHNR and CDR2 FQNEAQ (reference sequence). The CDR3 here is CASSPTPEGANEQYF. For the CDR3, the DNA is TGTGCCAGCAGCCCAACCCCCGAGGGAGCCAACGAGCAGTACTTC. The complete variable domain, with remaining parts taken from reference TRBV7-9 and TRBJ2-7, reads DTGVSQNPRHKITKRGQNVTFRCDPISEHNRLYWYRQTLGQGPEFLTYFQNEAQLEKSRLLSDRFSAERPKGSFSTLEIQRTEQGDSAMYLCASSPTPEGANEQYFGPGTRLTVT.

The chain's CDR3 is CASSLERGPATNEKLFF. The CDR3 coding sequence is TGTGCCAGCAGCTTAGAGAGGGGCCCAGCAACTAATGAAAAACTGTTTTTT. The chain is built from TRBV7-9 and TRBJ1-4, with a possible D match to TRBD1 (5 bases). The CDR3 runs 17 residues. Trimming removed 1 base from V and 0 bases from J, with 12 bases in between. Germline-derived CDR1 and CDR2 are SEHNR and FQNEAQ (reference sequence).

This clonotype was seen at least ten times. This rearrangement joins TRBV28 to TRBJ1-5; no clear D. There are 18 residues in the CDR3. The germline V gene has CDR1 MDHEN and CDR2 SYDVKM. V was clipped by 3 bases and J by 1 base, with 19 bases between them. The CDR3 is CASSLPSGVATSNQPQHF. CDR3 bases: TGTGCCAGCAGTTTGCCGTCTGGGGTAGCAACGAGCAATCAGCCCCAGCATTTT.

This clonotype was counted at least ten times. The V and J genes are TRBV7-9 and TRBJ2-5; 7 nucleotides match TRBD1. With 2 bases clipped from V and 3 bases from J, the junction kept 3 bases outside the gene matches. CDR1 is SEHNR and CDR2 is FQNEAQ in the germline V gene (reference sequence). CDR3 length: 14 amino acids. CDR3 in DNA: TGTGCCAGCAGCTTAAAGGACAGGAAAGAGACCCAGTACTTC. Translated, it gives CASSLKDRKETQYF.

This clonotype was seen a few times. The chain combines TRBV9 with TRBJ2-1; D remains unclear. CDR3 length equals 16 residues. Per germline, CDR1 SGDLS and CDR2 YYNGEE. The V gene lost 4 bases and the J gene lost 0 bases, with 14 bases spanning the gap. CDR3 sequence: CASSPALDPSYNEQFF. DNA for the CDR3: TGTGCCAGCAGCCCTGCCCTAGATCCCTCCTACAATGAGCAGTTCTTC. The variable domain in full, with the rest retrieved from reference TRBV9 and TRBJ2-1, is DSGVTQTPKHLITATGQRVTLRCSPRSGDLSVYWYQQSLDQGLQFLIQYYNGEERAKGNILERFSAQQFPDLHSELNLSSLELGDSALYFCASSPALDPSYNEQFFGPGTRLTVL.

This clonotype was observed many times. This rearrangement joins TRBV12-3 or TRBV12-4 to TRBJ1-5; D unclear. The CDR3 totals 13 residues. V was trimmed by 3 bases and J by 4 bases, leaving 7 bases between them. The CDR3: CASSLDVNQPQHF. The CDR3 DNA follows: TGTGCCAGCAGTTTGGACGTTAATCAGCCCCAGCATTTT.

A few counts support this clonotype. The CDR3 region has the DNA TGTGCCAGCAGCCATGGGTCAAGGGACCCCCCTGAAGCTTTCTTT. This sequence encodes CASSHGSRDPPEAFF. This sequence joins TRBV3-1 and TRBJ1-1, with D possibly being TRBD1 (5 bases). Germline V CDR1 and CDR2: LGHDT, YNNKEL (reference sequence). This CDR3 has 15 residues. Trimming took 3 bases from V and 6 from J, leaving 17 bases between them.

The gene calls are TRBV19 and TRBJ2-2; TRBD1 matches at 9 bases. The ends lost 5 bases at V and 3 bases at J; junction bases unmatched: 4. The germline gives CDR1 LNHDA, CDR2 SQIVND (reference sequence). The CDR3 has 15 amino acids. As DNA, the CDR3 is TGTGCCAGTAGTGTCCGGGACAGGGACACCGGGGAGCTGTTTTTT. Its protein is CASSVRDRDTGELFF. Full variable domain (missing parts from reference TRBV19 and TRBJ2-2): DGGITQSPKYLFRKEGQNVTLSCEQNLNHDAMYWYRQDPGQGLRLIYYSQIVNDFQKGDIAEGYSVSREKKESFPLTVTSAQKNPTAFYLCASSVRDRDTGELFFGEGSRLTVL.

This clonotype was observed once. The gene calls are TRBV10-3 and TRBJ1-1, with a possible D match to TRBD1 (6 bases). The CDR3 is 13 residues long. Germline V gene sequence: CDR1 ENHRY, CDR2 SYGVKD. V was pared by 2 bases and J by 4 bases, with 8 bases between. The CDR3 sequence: CAISEVGATEAFF. In DNA form, the CDR3 reads TGTGCCATCAGTGAGGTGGGGGCCACTGAAGCTTTCTTT.

This clonotype was picked up many times. J is TRBJ2-5 and V is TRBV7-6; 10 bases match TRBD2. Germline V CDR1 and CDR2: SGHVS, FNYEAQ. This CDR3 spans 14 amino acids. Losses at the gene ends were 4 bases for V and 5 bases for J; bases not matched to a gene: 4. In nucleotides, the CDR3 is TGTGCCAGCAGCTCTAGGACTAGCGGCGAGACCCAGTACTTC. This codes for CASSSRTSGETQYF.